The 17 T cell receptor beta chains below all came from one sample that was sequenced in a study of HIV-infected patients and healthy controls (dated by TCRdb to between 2013 and 2015). Preparation of the library involved 5' RACE. Sequencing took place on an Illumina MiSeq. TCRdb's own reprocessing of the public reads used fastp at Q25 and MiXCR and kept productive beta chains. Every CDR3 protein is listed once, alongside the most common genes and DNA of its rows. In all, the sample holds almost 65,000 distinct CDR3 sequences, and about a fifth of those were seen once. The leading ten clones occupy more than 1.4% of the sample. Sequenced sample: CD4+ T cells from blood. These receptors originate from a human donor in good health.

V usage is TRBV7-2 and J usage is TRBJ1-5, with 10 positions matching TRBD1. Germline CDR1 and CDR2: SGHTA and FQGNSA. CDR3 length: 15 amino acids. The V gene end was trimmed by 5 bases and the J gene end by 7 bases; junction bases not matched to a gene: 8. The CDR3 loop reads CASSKDRGREQPQHF. Here the CDR3 DNA reads TGTGCCAGCAGCAAAGACAGGGGGCGAGAGCAGCCCCAGCATTTT.

Ten or more counts support this clonotype. V and J are TRBV9 and TRBJ2-1; 7 bases fit TRBD1. This CDR3 comprises 12 residues. V gave up 5 bases and J gave up 7 bases; unmatched junction bases: 3. The germline V gene encodes CDR1 SGDLS and CDR2 YYNGEE. The CDR3 region has the DNA TGTGCCAGCAGTATCAGGGGGAATGAGCAGTTCTTC. This codes for CASSIRGNEQFF.

The DNA for the CDR3 is TGTGCCTGGACCGACAGGTCGGCGCTTCAGCCCCAGCATTTT. Residues: CAWTDRSALQPQHF. V and J are TRBV30 and TRBJ1-5, with a tentative D call TRBD1 (6 bases). V shed 4 bases and J shed 6 bases, with 16 bases lying between them. This CDR3 has 14 amino acids. Germline loops: CDR1 GTSNPN, CDR2 SVGIG (reference sequence).

This clonotype was counted a few times. V gene TRBV15 combines with J gene TRBJ2-3; D might be TRBD2 (5 bases). V lost 1 base and J lost 0, with 11 bases in between. The CDR3 covers 16 residues. Per the germline V gene, CDR1 is LNHNV and CDR2 is YYDKDF (reference sequence). CDR3 DNA sequence: TGTGCCACCAGCAGAGGCACGGAGGCTAGCACAGATACGCAGTATTTT. Its translation: CATSRGTEASTDTQYF.

J is TRBJ2-7 and V is TRBV7-2; no firm D call. V lost 5 bases to trimming and J lost 3 bases, with 17 bases between them. The V gene's germline CDR1 is SGHTA and CDR2 FQGNSA. This CDR3 contains 15 residues. The CDR3 coding sequence is TGTGCCAGCAGCATCGGCCCCCAGCAGGTCTACGAGCAGTACTTC. The encoded protein is CASSIGPQQVYEQYF.

This clonotype was detected a few times. CDR3 DNA: TGTGCCACCAGTGATTTGCGACACGGCGGCACTGAAGCTTTCTTT. It codes for CATSDLRHGGTEAFF. The rearrangement uses TRBV24-1 and TRBJ1-1; D remains unclear. The V and J ends lost 0 bases and 4 bases respectively, with 11 bases between them. CDR1 and CDR2 from the germline V gene are KGHDR and SFDVKD. This CDR3 spans 15 amino acids.

This clonotype was recorded many times. The genes are TRBV10-3 and TRBJ2-1; tentatively, D is TRBD1 (5 bases). The germline gives CDR1 ENHRY, CDR2 SYGVKD. The V end lost 3 bases, the J end lost 6 bases, and 24 bases lay between the germline ends. CDR3 length equals 18 residues. CDR3 amino acids: CAISDPVGRGARGNEQFF. The CDR3 coding sequence is TGTGCCATCAGTGACCCCGTAGGACGCGGAGCAAGGGGCAATGAGCAGTTCTTC.

This clonotype was detected ten times or more. The chain recombines TRBV2 with TRBJ2-1; D call uncertain. Trimming removed 1 base at V and 2 bases at J, with 9 bases between. The CDR3 length is 15 residues. The V gene's germline CDR1 is SNHLY and CDR2 FYNNEI. DNA for the CDR3: TGTGCCAGCAGTGAAGAACGGTGGGCCTACAATGAGCAGTTCTTC. This encodes CASSEERWAYNEQFF.

DNA for the CDR3: TGTGCCAGTAGGTCTGCGGACAGGGTTTATGGCTACACCTTC. Amino acids: CASRSADRVYGYTF. This chain joins TRBV19 and TRBJ1-2; TRBD1 matches at 8 bases. CDR1 and CDR2 (germline): LNHDA, SQIVND (reference sequence). The CDR3 totals 14 residues. The junction had 8 bases not matched to a gene; V was cut back by 6 bases and J by 5 bases. Supplemented by reference TRBV19 and TRBJ1-2, the full variable domain reads DGGITQSPKYLFRKEGQNVTLSCEQNLNHDAMYWYRQDPGQGLRLIYYSQIVNDFQKGDIAEGYSVSREKKESFPLTVTSAQKNPTAFYLCASRSADRVYGYTFGSGTRLTVV.

Many counts were recorded for this clonotype. The J gene is TRBJ1-6, the V gene TRBV30; no definite D call. The V and J ends lost 0 bases and 5 bases respectively, with 8 bases between them. This CDR3 region has 14 residues. The V gene's germline CDR1 is GTSNPN and CDR2 SVGIG (reference sequence). The CDR3 loop is CAWSVPGNNSPLHF. CDR3 nucleotide sequence: TGTGCCTGGAGTGTACCGGGGAATAATTCACCCCTCCACTTT.

This sequence joins TRBV12-3 or TRBV12-4 and TRBJ2-3, with D hard to call. The CDR3 extends over 12 amino acids. Trimming left V 4 bases short and J 10 bases short, with 12 bases between. The CDR3: CASSSLLRAQYF. The CDR3 coding sequence is TGTGCCAGCAGTTCCCTTCTTCGGGCGCAGTATTTT.

V is TRBV7-9 and J is TRBJ1-4; no reliable D call. The CDR3 sequence is 15 residues long. Per the germline V gene, CDR1 is SEHNR and CDR2 is FQNEAQ (reference sequence). Between the trimmed V and J ends, which lost 5 bases and 4 bases, there was a span of 14 bases. CDR3: CASSPGPGHNEKLFF. The CDR3 DNA reads TGTGCCAGCAGCCCCGGACCAGGTCATAATGAAAAACTGTTTTTT.

This clonotype occurred a few times. This rearrangement joins TRBV19 to TRBJ2-7; TRBD1 matches 8 bases. Germline V CDR1 and CDR2: LNHDA, SQIVND (reference sequence). Losses at the gene ends were 5 bases for V and 3 bases for J; bases not matched to a gene: 9. The CDR3 has 15 amino acids. The CDR3 DNA follows: TGTGCCAGTAGTTTCACCGGGACAGGAGTCTACGAGCAGTACTTC. It encodes CASSFTGTGVYEQYF.

The rearrangement uses TRBV6-1 and TRBJ1-1; D is uncertain. The CDR3 is made up of 15 amino acids. Trimming stripped 4 bases from V and 5 bases from J, with 17 bases between. CDR1 is MNHNS, CDR2 SASEGT, per germline. The CDR3 spells CASSVIFGVVTEAFF. CDR3 DNA: TGTGCCAGCAGTGTTATATTCGGGGTGGTTACTGAAGCTTTCTTT.

The gene calls are TRBV5-5 and TRBJ1-5, with D tentatively TRBD1 (5 bases). With 1 base removed from V and 1 base from J, the gap between germline ends came to 12 bases. The length of the CDR3 is 16 residues. In germline, CDR1 is SGHKS, CDR2 YYEKEE (reference sequence). DNA for the CDR3: TGTGCCAGCAGCTTGCTTATCGGGGGGAGCAATCAGCCCCAGCATTTT. Protein sequence: CASSLLIGGSNQPQHF.

The V call is TRBV6-5, the J call TRBJ2-2, with D unclear. Trimming left V 0 bases short and J 5 bases short, with 10 bases between. CDR1 is MNHEY, CDR2 SVGAGI, per germline. CDR3 size: 15 residues. Here the CDR3 DNA reads TGTGCCAGCAGTTACTCGACTGATCTTACCGGGGAGCTGTTTTTT. This encodes CASSYSTDLTGELFF.

This chain links TRBV10-3 with TRBJ2-1; TRBD2 agrees at 9 bases. With V trimmed by 8 bases and J by 9 bases, 11 bases remained unmatched. CDR3 length: 14 residues. Looked up from germline, CDR1 is ENHRY and CDR2 is SYGVKD. The chain's CDR3 is CAIGKGLASPEQFF. The DNA for the CDR3 is TGTGCCATCGGAAAGGGACTAGCATCTCCTGAGCAGTTCTTC.